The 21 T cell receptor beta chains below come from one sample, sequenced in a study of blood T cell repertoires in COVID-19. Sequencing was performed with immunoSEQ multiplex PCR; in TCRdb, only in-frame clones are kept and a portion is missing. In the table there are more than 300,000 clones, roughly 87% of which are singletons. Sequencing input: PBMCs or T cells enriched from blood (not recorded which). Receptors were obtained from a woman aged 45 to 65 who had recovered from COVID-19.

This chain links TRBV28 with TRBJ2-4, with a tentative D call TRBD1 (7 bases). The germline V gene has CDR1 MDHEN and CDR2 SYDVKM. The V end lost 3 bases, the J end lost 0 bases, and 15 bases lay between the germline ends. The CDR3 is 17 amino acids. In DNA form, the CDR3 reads TGTGCCAGCAGTTTGGTGAGACAGGGACTAGCCAAAAACATTCAGTACTTC. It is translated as CASSLVRQGLAKNIQYF.

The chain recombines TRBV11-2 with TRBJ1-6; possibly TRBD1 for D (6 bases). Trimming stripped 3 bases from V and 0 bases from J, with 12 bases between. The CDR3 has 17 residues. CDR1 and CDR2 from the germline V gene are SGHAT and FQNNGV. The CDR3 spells CASSFGQFSSYNSPLHF. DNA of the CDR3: TGTGCCAGCAGCTTTGGACAGTTCAGCTCCTATAATTCACCCCTCCACTTT.

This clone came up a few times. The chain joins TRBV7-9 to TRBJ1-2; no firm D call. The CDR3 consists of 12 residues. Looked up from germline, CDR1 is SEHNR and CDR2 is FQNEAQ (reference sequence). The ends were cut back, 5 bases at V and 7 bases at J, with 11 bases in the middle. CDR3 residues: CASSPLEVGYTF. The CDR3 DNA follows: TGTGCCAGCAGCCCGTTAGAAGTTGGCTACACCTTC.

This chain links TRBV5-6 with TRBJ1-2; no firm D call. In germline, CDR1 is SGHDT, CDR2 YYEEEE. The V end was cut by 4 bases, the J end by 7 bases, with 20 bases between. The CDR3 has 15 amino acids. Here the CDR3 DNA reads TGTGCCAGCAGCCTAGGACTGGGCCCTGTGGGTGGCTACACCTTC. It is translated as CASSLGLGPVGGYTF.

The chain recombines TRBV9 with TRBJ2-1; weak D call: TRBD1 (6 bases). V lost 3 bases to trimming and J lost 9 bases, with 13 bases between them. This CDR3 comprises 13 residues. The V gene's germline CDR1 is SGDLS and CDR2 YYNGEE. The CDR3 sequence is CASSGQGLGEQFF. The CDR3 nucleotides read TGTGCCAGCAGCGGCCAGGGGTTGGGTGAGCAGTTCTTC.

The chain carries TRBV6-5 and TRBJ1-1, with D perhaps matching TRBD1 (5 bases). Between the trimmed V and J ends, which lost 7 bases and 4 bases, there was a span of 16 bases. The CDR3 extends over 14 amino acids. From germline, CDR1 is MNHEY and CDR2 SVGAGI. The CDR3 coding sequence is TGTGCCAGCATCATTTTTTCGGGGGGCACTGAAGCTTTCTTT. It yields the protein CASIIFSGGTEAFF.

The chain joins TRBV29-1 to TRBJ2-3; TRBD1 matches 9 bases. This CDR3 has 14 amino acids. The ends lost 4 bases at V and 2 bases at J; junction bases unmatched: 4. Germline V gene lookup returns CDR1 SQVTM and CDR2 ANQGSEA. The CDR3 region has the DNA TGCAGCGTTGGACAGGGGGGCTTCACAGATACGCAGTATTTT. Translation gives CSVGQGGFTDTQYF.

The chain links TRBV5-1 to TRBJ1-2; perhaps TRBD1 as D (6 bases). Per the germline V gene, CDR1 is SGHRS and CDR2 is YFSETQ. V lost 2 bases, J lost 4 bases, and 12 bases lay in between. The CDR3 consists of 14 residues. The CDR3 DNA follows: TGCGCCAGCAGCTTAGGACAGTCTAGCTATGGCTACACCTTC. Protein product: CASSLGQSSYGYTF.

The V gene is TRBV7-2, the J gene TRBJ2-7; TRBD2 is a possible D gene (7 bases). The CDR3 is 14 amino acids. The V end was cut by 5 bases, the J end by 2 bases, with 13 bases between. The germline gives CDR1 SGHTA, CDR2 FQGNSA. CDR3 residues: CASSDGGRPYEQYF. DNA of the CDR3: TGTGCCAGCAGCGACGGGGGGCGTCCCTACGAGCAGTACTTC. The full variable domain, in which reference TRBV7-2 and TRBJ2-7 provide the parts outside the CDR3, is GAGVSQSPSNKVTEKGKDVELRCDPISGHTALYWYRQSLGQGLEFLIYFQGNSAPDKSGLPSDRFSAERTGGSVSTLTIQRTQQEDSAVYLCASSDGGRPYEQYFGPGTRLTVT.

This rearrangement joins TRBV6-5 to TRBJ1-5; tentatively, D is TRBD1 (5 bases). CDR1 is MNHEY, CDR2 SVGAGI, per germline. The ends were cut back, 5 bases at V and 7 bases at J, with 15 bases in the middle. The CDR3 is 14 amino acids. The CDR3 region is CASSTSGGVQPQHF. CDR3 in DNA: TGTGCCAGCAGTACCTCCGGGGGTGTGCAGCCCCAGCATTTT.

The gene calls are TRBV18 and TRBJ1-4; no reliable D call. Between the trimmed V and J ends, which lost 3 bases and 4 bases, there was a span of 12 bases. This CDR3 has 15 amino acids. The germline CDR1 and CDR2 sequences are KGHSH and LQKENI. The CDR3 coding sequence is TGTGCCAGCTCACCGGCCGGGGTCTTTAATGAAAAACTGTTTTTT. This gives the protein CASSPAGVFNEKLFF.

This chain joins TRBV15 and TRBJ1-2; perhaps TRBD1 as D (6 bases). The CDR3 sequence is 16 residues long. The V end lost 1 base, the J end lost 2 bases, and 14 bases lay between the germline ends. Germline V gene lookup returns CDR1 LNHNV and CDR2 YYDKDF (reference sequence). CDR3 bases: TGTGCCACCAGCAGAGTGGGGGGGGCCGCAAACTATGGCTACACCTTC. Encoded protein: CATSRVGGAANYGYTF.

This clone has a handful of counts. The CDR3 here is CASSLGAGIKETQYF. The CDR3 DNA reads TGTGCCAGCAGCTTAGGGGCGGGGATAAAAGAGACCCAGTACTTC. This chain connects TRBV11-3 to TRBJ2-5; D may be TRBD2 (6 bases). Per the germline V gene, CDR1 is SGHNT and CDR2 is YENEEA. The ends were cut back, 1 base at V and 3 bases at J, with 12 bases in the middle. CDR3 length equals 15 residues.

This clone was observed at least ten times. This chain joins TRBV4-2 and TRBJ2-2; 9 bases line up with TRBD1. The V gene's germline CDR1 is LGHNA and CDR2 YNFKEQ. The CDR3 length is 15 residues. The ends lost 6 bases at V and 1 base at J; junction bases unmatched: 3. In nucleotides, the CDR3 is TGTGCCAGCAGAGGGACAGGGAGGAACACCGGGGAGCTGTTTTTT. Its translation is CASRGTGRNTGELFF.

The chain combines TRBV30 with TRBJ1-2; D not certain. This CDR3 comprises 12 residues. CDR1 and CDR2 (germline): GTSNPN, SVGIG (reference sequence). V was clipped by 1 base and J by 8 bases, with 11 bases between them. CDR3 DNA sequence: TGTGCCTGGAGTGGGGGAGAATCGGGCTACACCTTC. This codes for CAWSGGESGYTF.

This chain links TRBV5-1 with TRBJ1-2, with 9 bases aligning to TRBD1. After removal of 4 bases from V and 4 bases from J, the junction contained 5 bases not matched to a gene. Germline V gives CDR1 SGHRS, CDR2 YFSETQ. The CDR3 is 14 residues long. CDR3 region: CASSITGGPYGYTF. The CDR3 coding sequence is TGCGCCAGCAGCATAACAGGGGGCCCCTATGGCTACACCTTC.

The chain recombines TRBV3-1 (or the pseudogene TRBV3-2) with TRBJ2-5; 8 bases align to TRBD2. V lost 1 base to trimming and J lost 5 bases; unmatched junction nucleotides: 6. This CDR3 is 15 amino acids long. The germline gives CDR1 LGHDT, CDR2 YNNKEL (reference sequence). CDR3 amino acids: CASSQGLARGETQYF. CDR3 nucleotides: TGTGCCAGCAGCCAAGGACTAGCGCGTGGGGAGACCCAGTACTTC.

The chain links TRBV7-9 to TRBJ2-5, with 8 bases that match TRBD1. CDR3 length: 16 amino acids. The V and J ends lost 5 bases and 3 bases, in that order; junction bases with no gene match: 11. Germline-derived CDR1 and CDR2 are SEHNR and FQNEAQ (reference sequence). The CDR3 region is CASSEKDRVQEETQYF. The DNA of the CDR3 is TGTGCCAGCAGCGAAAAGGACAGGGTCCAAGAAGAGACCCAGTACTTC. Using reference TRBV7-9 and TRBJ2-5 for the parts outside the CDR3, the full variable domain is DTGVSQNPRHKITKRGQNVTFRCDPISEHNRLYWYRQTLGQGPEFLTYFQNEAQLEKSRLLSDRFSAERPKGSFSTLEIQRTEQGDSAMYLCASSEKDRVQEETQYFGPGTRLLVL.

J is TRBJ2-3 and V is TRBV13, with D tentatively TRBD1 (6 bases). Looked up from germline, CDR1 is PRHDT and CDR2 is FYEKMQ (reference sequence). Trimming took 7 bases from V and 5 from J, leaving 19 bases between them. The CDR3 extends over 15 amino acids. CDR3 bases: TGTGCCAGCATCCACACCGGACAGTGGGGAGATACGCAGTATTTT. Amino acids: CASIHTGQWGDTQYF.

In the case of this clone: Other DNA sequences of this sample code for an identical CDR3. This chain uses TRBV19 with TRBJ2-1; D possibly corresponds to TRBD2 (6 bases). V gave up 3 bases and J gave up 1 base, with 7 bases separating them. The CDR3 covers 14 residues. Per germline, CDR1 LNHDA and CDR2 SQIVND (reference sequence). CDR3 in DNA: TGTGCCAGTAGTATCGGGGGTTCCTACAATGAGCAGTTCTTC. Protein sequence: CASSIGGSYNEQFF.

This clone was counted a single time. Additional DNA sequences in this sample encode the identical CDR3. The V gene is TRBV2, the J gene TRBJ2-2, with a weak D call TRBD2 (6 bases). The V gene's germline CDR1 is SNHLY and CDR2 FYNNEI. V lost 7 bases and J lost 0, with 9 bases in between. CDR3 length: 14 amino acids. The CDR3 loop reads CASKTGANTGELFF. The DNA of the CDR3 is TGTGCCAGCAAGACGGGGGCGAACACCGGGGAGCTGTTTTTT.